This TCR beta chain appears in the sequencing data of a study of blood T cell repertoires in COVID-19. This CDR3 is 17 amino acids long. Trimming removed 5 bases from V and 2 bases from J, with 21 bases in between. Germline assignment: CDR1 SGHNT and CDR2 YENEEA. TCRdb keeps only in-frame clones here, not all; method: immunoSEQ multiplex PCR. This sample yields roughly 140,000 clones, of which about nine tenths are seen a single time; 4% to 5% belongs to the top ten. The sequence derives from a woman aged 55 to 70 with active or convalescent COVID-19. The gene calls are TRBV11-3 and TRBJ1-2, with no clear D. The sequenced material came from peripheral blood. CDR3 residues: CASSRTRKEGGNYGYTF. The CDR3 DNA follows: TGTGCCAGCAGCCGTACCCGGAAAGAGGGTGGCAACTATGGCTACACCTTC. Based on the CDR3 plus reference TRBV11-3 and TRBJ1-2, the full variable domain is EAGVVQSPRYKIIEKKQPVAFWCNPISGHNTLYWYLQNLGQGPELLIRYENEEAVDDSQLPKDRFSAERLKGVDSTLKIQPAELGDSAVYLCASSRTRKEGGNYGYTFGSGTRLTVV.